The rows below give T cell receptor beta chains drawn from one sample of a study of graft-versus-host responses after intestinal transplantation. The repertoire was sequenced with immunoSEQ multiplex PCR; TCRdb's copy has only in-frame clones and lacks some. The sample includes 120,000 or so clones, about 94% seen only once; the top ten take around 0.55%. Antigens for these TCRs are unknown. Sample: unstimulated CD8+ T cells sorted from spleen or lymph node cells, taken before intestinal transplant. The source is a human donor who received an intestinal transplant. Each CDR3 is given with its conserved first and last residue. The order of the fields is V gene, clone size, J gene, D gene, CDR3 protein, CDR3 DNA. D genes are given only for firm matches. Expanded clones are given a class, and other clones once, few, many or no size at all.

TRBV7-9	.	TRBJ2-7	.	CASSLPADTYEQYF	TGTGCCAGCAGCTTACCAGCGGATACCTACGAGCAGTACTTC
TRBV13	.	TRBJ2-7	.	CASSRPRDSYEQYF	TGTGCCAGCAGCCGACCCCGGGACTCCTACGAGCAGTACTTC
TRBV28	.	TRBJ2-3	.	CASSPTGSITQYF	TGTGCCAGCAGCCCCACAGGTTCCATTACGCAGTATTTT
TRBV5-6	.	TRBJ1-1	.	CASSLTRYEAFF	TGTGCCAGCAGCTTGACACGCTATGAAGCTTTCTTT
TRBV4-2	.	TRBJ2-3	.	CASSQDMASTDTQYF	TGTGCCAGCAGCCAAGATATGGCGAGCACAGATACGCAGTATTTT
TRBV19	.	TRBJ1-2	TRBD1	CASSVRTGGLGYTF	TGTGCCAGTAGCGTTCGGACAGGGGGCCTTGGCTACACCTTC
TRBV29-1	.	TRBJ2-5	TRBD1	CSAWTGGSQETQYF	TGCAGCGCCTGGACAGGGGGCTCGCAAGAGACCCAGTACTTC
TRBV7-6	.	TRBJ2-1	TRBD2	CASSLEAGLVGNEQFF	TGTGCCAGCAGCTTAGAAGCCGGACTAGTGGGCAATGAGCAGTTCTTC
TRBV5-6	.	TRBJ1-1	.	CASSLGGYSVNTEAFF	TGTGCCAGCAGCTTGGGGGGCTACTCAGTGAACACTGAAGCTTTCTTT
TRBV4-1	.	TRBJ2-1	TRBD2	CASSQDGNSGTRMGEQFF	TGCGCCAGCAGCCAAGATGGTAATTCCGGGACTAGGATGGGTGAGCAGTTCTTC
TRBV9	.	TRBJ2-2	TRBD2	CASSVAAGAETGELFF	TGTGCCAGCAGCGTAGCCGCGGGAGCGGAAACCGGGGAGCTGTTTTTT
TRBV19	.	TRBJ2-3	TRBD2	CASSIEGQRGRGTDTQYF	TGTGCCAGTAGTATTGAGGGCCAGCGGGGGAGAGGGACAGATACGCAGTATTTT
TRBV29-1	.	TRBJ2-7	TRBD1	CSAKTGGSTYEQYF	TGCAGCGCCAAGACAGGGGGCTCTACCTACGAGCAGTACTTC
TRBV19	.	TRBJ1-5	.	CASGLNLGQPQHF	TGTGCCAGTGGCCTCAATCTCGGGCAGCCCCAGCATTTT
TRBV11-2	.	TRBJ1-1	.	CASSLGAGVNTEAFF	TGTGCCAGCAGCTTAGGGGCGGGAGTTAACACTGAAGCTTTCTTT
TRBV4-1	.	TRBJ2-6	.	CASSQGLPRGANVLTF	TGCGCCAGCAGCCAAGGGCTCCCCCGCGGGGCCAACGTCCTGACTTTC
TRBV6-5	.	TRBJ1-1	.	CASSANRAEAFF	TGTGCCAGCAGTGCGAACAGGGCTGAAGCTTTCTTT
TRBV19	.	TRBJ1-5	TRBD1	CASIDRGSNQPQHF	TGTGCCAGTATTGACAGGGGTAGCAATCAGCCCCAGCATTTT
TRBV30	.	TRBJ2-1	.	CAYNEQFF	TGTGCCTACAATGAGCAGTTCTTC
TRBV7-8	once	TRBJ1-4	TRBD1	CASSAYGQGPEEKLFF	TGTGCCAGCAGCGCATATGGACAGGGCCCAGAGGAAAAACTGTTTTTT
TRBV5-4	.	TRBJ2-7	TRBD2	CATRGGTSGGSSYEQYF	TGTGCCACAAGGGGAGGGACTAGCGGGGGCAGCTCCTACGAGCAGTACTTC
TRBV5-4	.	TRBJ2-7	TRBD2	CASSLTGRSYEQYF	TGTGCCAGCAGCTTGACCGGGAGGTCTTACGAGCAGTACTTC
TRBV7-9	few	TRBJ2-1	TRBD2	CASSPGTSNEQFF	TGTGCCAGCAGCCCCGGGACTAGCAATGAGCAGTTCTTC
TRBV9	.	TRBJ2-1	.	CASSPPRHNEQFF	TGTGCCAGCAGCCCTCCCAGACACAATGAGCAGTTCTTC
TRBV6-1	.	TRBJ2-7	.	CASGTLVIEQYF	TGTGCCAGTGGGACCCTCGTCATAGAGCAGTACTTC
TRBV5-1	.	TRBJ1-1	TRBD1	CASSPRQGSTEAFF	TGCGCCAGCAGCCCGAGACAGGGGAGCACTGAAGCTTTCTTT
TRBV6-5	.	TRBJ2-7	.	CASSYYVPESSYEQYF	TGTGCCAGCAGTTACTATGTACCGGAAAGCTCCTACGAGCAGTACTTC
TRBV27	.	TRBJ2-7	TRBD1	CASSFRQGAISEQYF	TGTGCCAGCAGTTTTCGACAGGGAGCAATCTCCGAGCAGTACTTC
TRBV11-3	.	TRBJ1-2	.	CASSSLPAPAPYGYTF	TGTGCCAGCAGCTCACTTCCGGCCCCGGCCCCGTATGGCTACACCTTC
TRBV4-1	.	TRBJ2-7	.	CASSQGDMVHEQYF	TGCGCCAGCAGCCAAGGGGACATGGTCCACGAGCAGTACTTC
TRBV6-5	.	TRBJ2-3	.	CASSLTGPIPDTQYF	TGTGCCAGCAGTCTAACGGGCCCCATCCCAGATACGCAGTATTTT
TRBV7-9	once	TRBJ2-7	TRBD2	CASSLAGLAESYEQYF	TGTGCCAGCAGCTTAGCAGGACTAGCGGAAAGTTACGAGCAGTACTTC